Following are 31 T cell receptor beta chains from one sample sequenced in a study of PD-L1 blockade in urothelial cancer. Using immunoSEQ multiplex PCR, the repertoire was profiled, and TCRdb retains in-frame clones only, with some absent. The sample holds tens of thousands of clones; around 81% are singletons and the top ten take roughly 15%. Time point indicated: pretreatment peripheral blood. The material was PBMCs, obtained around atezolizumab (anti-PD-L1) treatment. These receptor sequences come from a man older than 75 with urothelial cancer.

This chain joins TRBV6-5 and TRBJ2-4; 8 bases are a match to TRBD1. The V gene's germline CDR1 is MNHEY and CDR2 SVGAGI. This CDR3 region has 16 residues. V dropped 4 bases and J dropped 2; count of bases not matched to a gene: 7. The CDR3 loop reads CASSSTGGWTKNIQYF. In DNA, the CDR3 is TGTGCCAGCAGTTCTACAGGGGGATGGACCAAAAACATTCAGTACTTC.

Written as DNA, the CDR3 is TGTGCCAGCAGCTTGGGACATAATGATGGAAAACTGTTTTTT. As protein: CASSLGHNDGKLFF. The chain uses TRBV5-6 and TRBJ1-4; D gene unclear. Trimming removed 0 bases from V and 10 bases from J, with 13 bases in between. Germline CDR1 SGHDT, CDR2 YYEEEE. This CDR3 spans 14 amino acids. Full variable domain (outside the CDR3, taken from reference TRBV5-6 and TRBJ1-4): DAGVTQSPTHLIKTRGQQVTLRCSPKSGHDTVSWYQQALGQGPQFIFQYYEEEERQRGNFPDRFSGHQFPNYSSELNVNALLLGDSALYLCASSLGHNDGKLFFGSGTQLSVL.

The genes are TRBV7-2 and TRBJ1-2, with TRBD1 identical over 8 bases. Trimming removed 7 bases from V and 1 base from J; junction bases left unmatched: 8. Germline CDR1 SGHTA, CDR2 FQGNSA. The CDR3 is made up of 15 amino acids. The CDR3 coding sequence is TGTGCCAGCAACGGACAGGGTGGTGTTAACTATGGCTACACCTTC. Translation: CASNGQGGVNYGYTF.

This rearrangement joins TRBV6-1 to TRBJ2-7; D call uncertain. CDR3 length: 16 residues. Looked up from germline, CDR1 is MNHNS and CDR2 is SASEGT. Trimming stripped 2 bases from V and 0 bases from J, with 14 bases between. The CDR3 coding sequence is TGTGCCAGCAGTGAACAGAGCCAGGCCCCCTCCTACGAGCAGTACTTC. This translates into CASSEQSQAPSYEQYF.

The chain employs TRBV27 and TRBJ1-4; 7 nucleotides match TRBD1. Germline values: CDR1 MNHEY, CDR2 SMNVEV (reference sequence). The V gene end was trimmed by 5 bases and the J gene end by 2 bases; junction bases not matched to a gene: 8. The CDR3 is made up of 16 amino acids. CDR3 in amino acids: CASSTRQGSTNEKLFF. In DNA, the CDR3 is TGTGCCAGCAGTACGCGACAGGGATCGACTAATGAAAAACTGTTTTTT.

This clone occurred once. The chain joins TRBV19 to TRBJ1-5, with TRBD1 matching 9 bases. V was pared by 3 bases and J by 9 bases, with 6 bases of the junction left unmatched. This CDR3 contains 14 residues. Germline V gives CDR1 LNHDA, CDR2 SQIVND (reference sequence). The CDR3 DNA is TGTGCCAGTAGTATGGGGACAGGGCAGGGGCCCCAGCATTTT. Amino acid sequence: CASSMGTGQGPQHF. Full variable domain (rest looked up from reference TRBV19 and TRBJ1-5): DGGITQSPKYLFRKEGQNVTLSCEQNLNHDAMYWYRQDPGQGLRLIYYSQIVNDFQKGDIAEGYSVSREKKESFPLTVTSAQKNPTAFYLCASSMGTGQGPQHFGDGTRLSIL.

This chain joins TRBV7-2 and TRBJ2-5, with a weak D call TRBD1 (6 bases). The CDR3 loop spans 14 amino acids. The germline V and J ends were trimmed by 8 bases and 1 base, with 14 bases remaining between them. From germline, CDR1 is SGHTA and CDR2 FQGNSA. The CDR3 reads CASGPQGPQETQYF. CDR3 sequence (DNA): TGTGCCAGCGGACCACAGGGACCCCAAGAGACCCAGTACTTC.

This clone was seen just once. This rearrangement joins TRBV18 to TRBJ1-5, with unresolved D. CDR3 length equals 13 residues. V was shortened by 2 bases and J by 8 bases, with 10 bases between the two germline ends. Germline CDR1 reads KGHSH; CDR2 reads LQKENI. In DNA form, the CDR3 reads TGTGCCAGCTCACCAGCCCGGGGAGAGCCCCAGCATTTT. Protein product: CASSPARGEPQHF.

This chain connects TRBV4-3 to TRBJ2-1, with TRBD2 matching 14 bases. Trimming removed 1 base from V and 3 bases from J; junction bases left unmatched: 14. Per germline, CDR1 LGHNA and CDR2 YSLEER. This CDR3 spans 21 amino acids. CDR3 sequence: CASSQALPGLAGVPSYNEQFF. Written as DNA, the CDR3 is TGCGCCAGCAGCCAAGCGCTGCCGGGACTAGCGGGAGTCCCAAGCTACAATGAGCAGTTCTTC.

The chain is built from TRBV18 and TRBJ2-1; tentatively, D is TRBD2 (6 bases). This CDR3 is 16 amino acids long. Germline lookup yields CDR1 KGHSH and CDR2 LQKENI. Trimming took 3 bases from V and 0 from J, leaving 12 bases between them. CDR3 nucleotide sequence: TGTGCCAGCTCACCGGCCGGGAGTAACTCCTACAATGAGCAGTTCTTC. It yields the protein CASSPAGSNSYNEQFF.

The chain carries TRBV11-2 and TRBJ2-2; D possibly corresponds to TRBD1 (6 bases). V lost 5 bases and J lost 4, with 17 bases in between. Looked up from germline, CDR1 is SGHAT and CDR2 is FQNNGV. The CDR3 extends over 16 amino acids. In nucleotides, the CDR3 is TGTGCCAGCAGCGTCAACAGGGCGTCGGTCACCGGGGAGCTGTTTTTT. It codes for CASSVNRASVTGELFF.

The rearrangement links TRBV7-2 to TRBJ1-1; D remains ambiguous. From germline, CDR1 is SGHTA and CDR2 FQGNSA. Trimming removed 3 bases at V and 1 base at J, with 6 bases between. The CDR3 sequence is 13 residues long. The CDR3 loop reads CASSFSSNTEAFF. The DNA for the CDR3 is TGTGCCAGCAGCTTTTCCTCGAACACTGAAGCTTTCTTT.

The J gene is TRBJ2-1, the V gene TRBV7-9; possible D gene TRBD2, 6 bases. This CDR3 has 19 amino acids. V was trimmed by 4 bases and J by 5 bases, leaving 27 bases between them. CDR1 is SEHNR, CDR2 FQNEAQ, per germline (reference sequence). CDR3 sequence (DNA): TGTGCCAGCAGCTCATTCGGCGGGGCTAGGGGATTGGGGAACAATGAGCAGTTCTTC. Translation: CASSSFGGARGLGNNEQFF.

This chain links TRBV4-3 with TRBJ2-3; 8 bases line up with TRBD1. Germline V gene data show CDR1 as LGHNA and CDR2 as YSLEER. The CDR3 is 14 residues long. The V segment lost 1 base and the J segment 6 bases; nucleotides outside the gene matches: 3. CDR3 DNA sequence: TGCGCCAGCAGCCAAGTTCAGGGGGCGGATACGCAGTATTTT. Translated, it gives CASSQVQGADTQYF.

This clone was recorded once. The rearrangement links TRBV27 to TRBJ1-5; 9 nucleotides agree with TRBD1. Germline values: CDR1 MNHEY, CDR2 SMNVEV (reference sequence). Trimming took 1 base from V and 4 from J; bases not matched to a gene: 8. CDR3 length: 17 amino acids. In DNA, the CDR3 is TGTGCCAGCAGTTTATTGGGACAGGGTGGAGGAAATCAGCCCCAGCATTTT. Its translation is CASSLLGQGGGNQPQHF.

The chain carries TRBV7-2 and TRBJ1-5; TRBD1 agrees at 9 bases. Germline V gives CDR1 SGHTA, CDR2 FQGNSA. The trim removed 5 bases at V and 8 bases at J, leaving 7 bases unmatched. There are 14 residues in the CDR3. CDR3 residues: CASSLDRGVEPQHF. As DNA, the CDR3 is TGTGCCAGCAGCCTCGACAGGGGGGTAGAGCCCCAGCATTTT.

This clone was counted between two and nine times. The chain joins TRBV2 to TRBJ2-2; D may be TRBD2 (6 bases). CDR1 is SNHLY, CDR2 FYNNEI, per germline. This CDR3 is built from 15 residues. Trimming pared 2 bases from V and 7 bases from J, leaving 14 bases between. CDR3 in amino acids: CASSENGRRNGELFF. CDR3 sequence (DNA): TGTGCCAGCAGTGAAAACGGGAGAAGGAACGGGGAGCTGTTTTTT.

This clone was detected a few times. Other DNA sequences in this specimen translate into the identical CDR3. The chain combines TRBV29-1 with TRBJ2-3, with D perhaps TRBD2 (6 bases). CDR3 length: 14 amino acids. Germline loops: CDR1 SQVTM, CDR2 ANQGSEA. V lost 3 bases to trimming and J lost 1 base, with 11 bases between them. Here the CDR3 reads CSVEGGRGTDTQYF. In DNA, the CDR3 is TGCAGCGTTGAGGGGGGTCGGGGCACAGATACGCAGTATTTT.

V usage is TRBV6-4 and J usage is TRBJ2-2, with a weak D call TRBD1 (6 bases). V was cut by 3 bases and J by 4 bases, with 12 bases left in between. The CDR3 extends over 15 amino acids. Germline-derived CDR1 and CDR2 are MRHNA and SNTAGT. This CDR3 reads CASSEQGRGTGELFF. The CDR3 bases are TGTGCCAGCAGTGAACAGGGTCGTGGCACCGGGGAGCTGTTTTTT.

CDR3 DNA sequence: TGTGCCTGGAAGTTAGAGGACAGCGGGAGGGCCTACTACGAGCAGTACTTC. This gives the protein CAWKLEDSGRAYYEQYF. J is TRBJ2-7 and V is TRBV30; TRBD2 agrees at 10 bases. CDR3 length equals 17 residues. Germline CDR1 and CDR2: GTSNPN and SVGIG (reference sequence). J lost 3 bases, V lost 4 bases, and 15 bases had no gene match.

This chain links TRBV10-1 with TRBJ2-7; 9 nucleotides match TRBD1. The CDR3 length is 14 residues. The germline V gene encodes CDR1 WNHNN and CDR2 SYGVQD (reference sequence). After removal of 4 bases from V and 2 bases from J, the junction contained 3 bases not matched to a gene. CDR3 bases: TGCGCCAGCAGTGGGACAGGGGTCGCCTACGAGCAGTACTTC. It is translated as CASSGTGVAYEQYF.

This sequence joins TRBV19 and TRBJ1-5, with 8 bases aligning to TRBD1. CDR1 is LNHDA, CDR2 SQIVND, per germline (reference sequence). The CDR3 has 16 amino acids. With V trimmed by 6 bases and J by 0 bases, 7 bases remained unmatched. CDR3 region: CASRGTGTNSNQPQHF. CDR3 DNA: TGTGCCAGTAGAGGGACAGGCACGAATAGCAATCAGCCCCAGCATTTT.

This chain uses TRBV19 with TRBJ2-2; D possibly corresponds to TRBD1 (6 bases). CDR1 is LNHDA, CDR2 SQIVND, per germline (reference sequence). The CDR3 consists of 18 residues. Deletions cut 8 bases from V and 2 bases from J, with 24 bases between. CDR3 sequence: CASLHLTGLSQNTGELFF. Written as DNA, the CDR3 is TGTGCCAGTTTACACTTGACAGGCCTCTCGCAAAACACCGGGGAGCTGTTTTTT.

The chain recombines TRBV19 with TRBJ2-1; 9 nucleotides align to TRBD2. CDR3 length: 20 amino acids. The V and J ends lost 5 bases and 2 bases, in that order; junction bases with no gene match: 19. Germline CDR1 LNHDA, CDR2 SQIVND (reference sequence). The CDR3 loop is CASSPHSGSTYFGTYNEQFF. In nucleotides, the CDR3 is TGTGCCAGTAGTCCCCATAGCGGGAGTACGTACTTTGGGACCTACAATGAGCAGTTCTTC.

This clone was found once. The chain employs TRBV30 and TRBJ2-3; TRBD2 agrees at 9 bases. Germline-derived CDR1 and CDR2 are GTSNPN and SVGIG (reference sequence). The CDR3 is 13 amino acids. The V segment lost 3 bases and the J segment 4 bases; nucleotides outside the gene matches: 2. Written as DNA, the CDR3 is TGTGCCTGGAGAGCGGGAGGCGCAGATACGCAGTATTTT. Encoded protein: CAWRAGGADTQYF.

The chain combines TRBV6-1 with TRBJ1-3; D is undetermined. V lost 2 bases to trimming and J lost 4 bases, with 9 bases between them. Germline loops: CDR1 MNHNS, CDR2 SASEGT. The CDR3 is made up of 14 amino acids. The CDR3 sequence is CASSEQAWGNTIYF. The CDR3 region has the DNA TGTGCCAGCAGTGAACAGGCCTGGGGAAACACCATATATTTT.

V usage is TRBV9 and J usage is TRBJ1-3; 9 bases fit TRBD1. Trimming took 3 bases from V and 6 from J; bases not matched to a gene: 7. Germline V gene data show CDR1 as SGDLS and CDR2 as YYNGEE. CDR3 length: 15 residues. The CDR3 loop reads CASSAGDRAENTIYF. The CDR3 DNA follows: TGTGCCAGCAGCGCCGGGGACAGGGCGGAAAACACCATATATTTT.

This clone was seen more than once but under ten times. CDR3 region: CASSRGGGGDTQYF. CDR3 bases: TGTGCCAGCAGTCGAGGAGGCGGAGGGGATACGCAGTATTTT. This sequence joins TRBV11-2 and TRBJ2-3, with D possibly matching TRBD2 (6 bases). Trimming pared 6 bases from V and 6 bases from J, leaving 16 bases between. The CDR3 has 14 amino acids. CDR1 SGHAT and CDR2 FQNNGV come from the germline V gene.

This chain connects TRBV6-1 to TRBJ1-5; TRBD1 matches at 8 bases. The CDR3 runs 17 residues. J was trimmed by 6 bases and V by 0 bases; bases with no gene match: 10. Germline assignment: CDR1 MNHNS and CDR2 SASEGT. CDR3 DNA: TGTGCCAGCAGTGAAGCTCAGGGGGCATTCGGGGTTCAGCCCCAGCATTTT. This codes for CASSEAQGAFGVQPQHF.

The V gene is TRBV4-1, the J gene TRBJ2-2, with TRBD2 matching over 8 bases. Germline V gene data show CDR1 as MGHRA and CDR2 as YSYEKL. The CDR3 covers 14 residues. The V and J ends lost 3 bases and 4 bases, in that order; junction bases with no gene match: 1. The CDR3 region is CASSHSGGTGELFF. The DNA for the CDR3 is TGCGCCAGCAGCCACAGCGGGGGCACCGGGGAGCTGTTTTTT.

The chain has TRBV9 and TRBJ2-1; 9 nucleotides agree with TRBD1. This CDR3 comprises 16 residues. Germline V gene lookup returns CDR1 SGDLS and CDR2 YYNGEE. V shed 4 bases, J shed 1 base, and the junction held 6 bases outside the gene matches. The CDR3 nucleotides are TGTGCCAGCAGCTTAACCGGGACAGGGTCCTACAATGAGCAGTTCTTC. Its translation is CASSLTGTGSYNEQFF. Based on the CDR3 plus reference TRBV9 and TRBJ2-1, the full variable domain is DSGVTQTPKHLITATGQRVTLRCSPRSGDLSVYWYQQSLDQGLQFLIQYYNGEERAKGNILERFSAQQFPDLHSELNLSSLELGDSALYFCASSLTGTGSYNEQFFGPGTRLTVL.